This T cell receptor (beta chain) was captured by sequencing in a study of CXCR3-negative and CXCR3-positive naive CD8 T cells. Study outcomes and limitations: CXCR3-positive naive cells had more hydrophobic TRB CDR3s than CXCR3-negative naive cells.

Worth noting for this clonotype: Its target is unknown.

A CD45RO-CCR7+CD27+CD95- phenotype identified naive CD8+ T cells. The CDR3 extends over 11 amino acids. UMI-labeled TRB cDNA libraries were prepared by 5' RACE. TCRdb re-called the 5' RACE reads and shows each CDR3 protein once, DNA omitted. Recorded for this sample: some 130,000 distinct CDR3 sequences. The sequencing sample was made of naive CXCR3+ CD8+ T cells from blood. Subset described: CD45RO-CCR7+CD27+CD95- naive CD8+ T cells expressing CXCR3 (TNR3+). The rearrangement joins TRBV12-3 or TRBV12-4 to TRBJ2-7. The sequence was collected from a human donor in good health. Some clones in this sample may be carry-over from other donors' samples. The CDR3 region is CASGTVYEQYF.